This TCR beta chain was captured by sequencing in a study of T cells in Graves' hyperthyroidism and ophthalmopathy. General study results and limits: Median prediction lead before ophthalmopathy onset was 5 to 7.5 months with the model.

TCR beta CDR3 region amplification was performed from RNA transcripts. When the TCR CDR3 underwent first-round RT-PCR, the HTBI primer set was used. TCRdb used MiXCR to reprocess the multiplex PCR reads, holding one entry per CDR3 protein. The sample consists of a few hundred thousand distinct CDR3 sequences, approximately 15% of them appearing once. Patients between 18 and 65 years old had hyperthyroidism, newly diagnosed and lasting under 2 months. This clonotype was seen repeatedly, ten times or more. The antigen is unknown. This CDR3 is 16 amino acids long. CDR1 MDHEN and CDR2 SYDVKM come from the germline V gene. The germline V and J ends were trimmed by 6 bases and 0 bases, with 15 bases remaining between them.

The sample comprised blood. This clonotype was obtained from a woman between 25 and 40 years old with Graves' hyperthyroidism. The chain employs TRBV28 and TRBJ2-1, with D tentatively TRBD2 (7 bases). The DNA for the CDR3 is TGTGCCAGCAGCCTTCTGGGAGGGGGCTCCTACAATGAGCAGTTCTTC. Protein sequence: CASSLLGGGSYNEQFF.